This is a list of T cell receptor beta chains from one sample in a study of blood T cell repertoires in COVID-19. The protocol was immunoSEQ multiplex PCR, while the TCRdb copy is restricted to in-frame clones and leaves out a portion. The profile shows around 300,000 clones, around 87% of them singletons. Sequenced input: PBMCs or T cells enriched from blood (not recorded which). The receptors originated from a young woman who had recovered from COVID-19. Each CDR3 is given with its conserved first and last residue.

CSVEGPGYGYTF | TRBJ1-2 | TRBV29-1 | 12
CASSLNRDRGDTSYNSPLHF | TRBJ1-6 | TRBV27 | 20
CASSQYKGLAGALGAEYQETQYF | TRBJ2-5 | TRBV3-1/TRBV3-2 | 23
CASSLDIVGPGELFF | TRBJ2-2 | TRBV7-2 | 15
CASSPGTGGYEGYGYTF | TRBJ1-2 | TRBV6-6 | 17
CASMGQRNTEAFF | TRBJ1-1 | TRBV5-1 | 13
CASSLWDPGQPQHF | TRBJ1-5 | TRBV28 | 14
CASSQDLPMGRLSEAFF | TRBJ1-1 | TRBV4-3 | 17
CASSQGRQGWVAFF | TRBJ1-1 | TRBV3-1/TRBV3-2 | 14
CASRATSGNTDTQYF | TRBJ2-3 | TRBV7-8 | 15
CASPATRDRGADTGELFF | TRBJ2-2 | TRBV7-3 | 18
CSVTTGTGFSYEQYF | TRBJ2-7 | TRBV29-1 | 15
CASEGVFSNQPQHF | TRBJ1-5 | TRBV2 | 14
CASSIEWADLNTEAFF | TRBJ1-1 | TRBV19 | 16
CASSLQGADGYTF | TRBJ1-2 | TRBV11-2 | 13
CASSLGRQGASGANVLTF | TRBJ2-6 | TRBV28 | 18
CASSDASGDQETQYF | TRBJ2-5 | TRBV6-1 | 15
CASSSRPLRTTGELFF | TRBJ2-2 | TRBV9 | 16
CASSEASTGVEKLFF | TRBJ1-4 | TRBV6-1 | 15
CAWSWGGTDGYTF | TRBJ1-2 | TRBV30 | 13
CASPGASHRGRPEAFF | TRBJ1-1 | TRBV19 | 16
CASSTSGGFADTQYF | TRBJ2-3 | TRBV2 | 15
CASSGGQPFNQPQHF | TRBJ1-5 | TRBV2 | 15
CASSVVSADTQYF | TRBJ2-3 | TRBV9 | 13
CASSQVSRGAGDEQFF | TRBJ2-1 | TRBV4-1 | 16
CASSQGQERYGYTF | TRBJ1-2 | TRBV3-1/TRBV3-2 | 14
CASSLTGVEDAGYTF | TRBJ1-2 | TRBV5-5 | 15
CASSETMAGNTEAFF | TRBJ1-1 | TRBV7-9 | 15
CASSLNRGWDGYTF | TRBJ1-2 | TRBV28 | 14
CASGTANYGYTF | TRBJ1-2 | TRBV5-1 | 12
CASSSGTGAIGELFF | TRBJ2-2 | TRBV7-9 | 15
CASSLEASRRAFF | TRBJ1-1 | TRBV5-1 | 13
CASSRRKAGGPLWETQYF | TRBJ2-5 | TRBV3-1/TRBV3-2 | 18
CASSPRASGANVLTF | TRBJ2-6 | TRBV5-1 | 15
CASSQETGFPGNTIYF | TRBJ1-3 | TRBV4-3 | 16
CASSQGASDSSYEQYF | TRBJ2-7 | TRBV3-1/TRBV3-2 | 16
CASSPGTGGLYEQYF | TRBJ2-7 | TRBV9 | 15
CASSGTGGANEKLFF | TRBJ1-4 | TRBV19 | 15
CASSFRTHSSYEQYF | TRBJ2-7 | TRBV28 | 15
CSAQNTEAFF | TRBJ1-1 | TRBV29-1 | 10
CASSFGRGGNEKLFF | TRBJ1-4 | TRBV7-6 | 15
CASKSGGGETQYF | TRBJ2-5 | TRBV19 | 13
CASSLGQNEKLFF | TRBJ1-4 | TRBV5-1 | 13
CASKEAENQETQYF | TRBJ2-5 | TRBV5-8 | 14
CASSQEARGGAFF | TRBJ1-1 | TRBV4-3 | 13
CASRPQGARVGYTF | TRBJ1-2 | TRBV6-5 | 14